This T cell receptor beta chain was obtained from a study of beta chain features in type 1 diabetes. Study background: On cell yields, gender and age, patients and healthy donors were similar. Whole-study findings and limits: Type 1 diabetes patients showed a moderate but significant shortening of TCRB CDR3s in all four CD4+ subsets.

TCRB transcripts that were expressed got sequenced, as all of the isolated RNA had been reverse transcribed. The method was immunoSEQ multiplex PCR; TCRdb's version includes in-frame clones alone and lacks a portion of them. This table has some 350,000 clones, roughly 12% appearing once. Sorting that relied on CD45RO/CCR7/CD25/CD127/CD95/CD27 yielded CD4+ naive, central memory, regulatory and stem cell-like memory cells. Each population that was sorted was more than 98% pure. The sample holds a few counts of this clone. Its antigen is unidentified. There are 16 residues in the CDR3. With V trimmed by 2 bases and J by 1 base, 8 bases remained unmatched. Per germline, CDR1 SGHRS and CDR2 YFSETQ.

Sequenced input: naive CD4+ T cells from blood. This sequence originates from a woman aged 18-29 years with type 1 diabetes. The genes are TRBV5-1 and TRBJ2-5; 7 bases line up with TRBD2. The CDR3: CASSFLGDYAQETQYF. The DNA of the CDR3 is TGCGCCAGCAGCTTCCTCGGGGACTACGCCCAAGAGACCCAGTACTTC.